These T cell receptor beta chains were read from a single sample in a study of persistence of HIV-infected CD4 T cells. Method: immunoSEQ multiplex PCR; TCRdb's copy keeps in-frame clones and lacks some. This repertoire shows roughly 41,000 clones, 65% to 85% found once; its top ten account for 1.5% to 2%. Antigens of these TCRs are unknown. The sample here was CD4+ T cells sorted from PBMCs after approximately 20-hour stimulation, taken from a patient who received antiretroviral therapy. The receptors come from an adult man with HIV who was CMV-seropositive. The CDR3 runs from the conserved cysteine through the conserved F or W. Fields, in order: J gene, V gene, clone size, D gene, CDR3 DNA, CDR3 protein. A D gene is named only where the DNA matches it firmly. The size entry is marked missing in some rows and otherwise reads once, few, many or a size class.

j_gene: TRBJ2-1
v_gene: TRBV5-1
abundance: NA
d_gene: TRBD2
CDR3nt: TGCGCCAGCAGCTTCTCCCAAGCGGGGGGATATTACAATGAGCAGTTCTTC
CDR3aa: CASSFSQAGGYYNEQFF

j_gene: TRBJ1-3
v_gene: TRBV5-5
abundance: NA
d_gene: NA
CDR3nt: TGTGCCAGCAGCTTGGGAGTAGGGCCCGGAAACACCATATATTTT
CDR3aa: CASSLGVGPGNTIYF

j_gene: TRBJ2-2
v_gene: TRBV3-1/TRBV3-2
abundance: NA
d_gene: NA
CDR3nt: TGTGCCAGCAGCCAAGATAGAGGAGGCCCGGGTTACGGGGAGCTGTTTTTT
CDR3aa: CASSQDRGGPGYGELFF

j_gene: TRBJ2-7
v_gene: TRBV10-3
abundance: NA
d_gene: NA
CDR3nt: TGTGCCATCAGCCAGACAGATGCCCTCTCCTACGAGCAGTACTTC
CDR3aa: CAISQTDALSYEQYF

j_gene: TRBJ1-1
v_gene: TRBV19
abundance: NA
d_gene: NA
CDR3nt: TGTGCCAGTAGTGATGGAGGAGGGGAAGCTTTCTTT
CDR3aa: CASSDGGGEAFF

j_gene: TRBJ1-4
v_gene: TRBV20-1
abundance: NA
d_gene: TRBD1
CDR3nt: TGCAGTGCTAGTCACAGGGGAGATGAAAAACTGTTTTTT
CDR3aa: CSASHRGDEKLFF

j_gene: TRBJ2-4
v_gene: TRBV11-1
abundance: NA
d_gene: NA
CDR3nt: TGTGCCAGCAGCTGGGGGCTAGCCAAAAACATTCAGTACTTC
CDR3aa: CASSWGLAKNIQYF

j_gene: TRBJ1-5
v_gene: TRBV5-5
abundance: once
d_gene: NA
CDR3nt: TGTGCCAGCAGCTTGTACATCGGGCCCCAGCATTTT
CDR3aa: CASSLYIGPQHF

j_gene: TRBJ1-3
v_gene: TRBV5-1
abundance: NA
d_gene: NA
CDR3nt: TGCGCCAGCAGCTTGAGTCCGGGGAGTAGTGGAAACACCATATATTTT
CDR3aa: CASSLSPGSSGNTIYF

j_gene: TRBJ2-3
v_gene: TRBV19
abundance: NA
d_gene: TRBD2
CDR3nt: TGTGCCAGTAGTACCCATAGCGGGATACGCACAGATACGCAGTATTTT
CDR3aa: CASSTHSGIRTDTQYF

j_gene: TRBJ1-4
v_gene: TRBV28
abundance: NA
d_gene: NA
CDR3nt: TGTGCCAGCAGTTTTGATCTGGCCTCTAATGAAAAACTGTTTTTT
CDR3aa: CASSFDLASNEKLFF

j_gene: TRBJ2-7
v_gene: TRBV30
abundance: NA
d_gene: NA
CDR3nt: TGTGCCTGGAGTACCCGGGACACTCGGCAATGGCAGTACTTC
CDR3aa: CAWSTRDTRQWQYF

j_gene: TRBJ2-3
v_gene: TRBV7-9
abundance: once
d_gene: TRBD1
CDR3nt: TGTGCCAGCAGCTTGAACTACAGGGGAATTATAAACACAGATACGCAGTATTTT
CDR3aa: CASSLNYRGIINTDTQYF

j_gene: TRBJ1-6
v_gene: TRBV7-9
abundance: NA
d_gene: NA
CDR3nt: TGTGCCAGCAGCTTAGGCGGCCAAAGGGGTTCACCCCTCCACTTT
CDR3aa: CASSLGGQRGSPLHF